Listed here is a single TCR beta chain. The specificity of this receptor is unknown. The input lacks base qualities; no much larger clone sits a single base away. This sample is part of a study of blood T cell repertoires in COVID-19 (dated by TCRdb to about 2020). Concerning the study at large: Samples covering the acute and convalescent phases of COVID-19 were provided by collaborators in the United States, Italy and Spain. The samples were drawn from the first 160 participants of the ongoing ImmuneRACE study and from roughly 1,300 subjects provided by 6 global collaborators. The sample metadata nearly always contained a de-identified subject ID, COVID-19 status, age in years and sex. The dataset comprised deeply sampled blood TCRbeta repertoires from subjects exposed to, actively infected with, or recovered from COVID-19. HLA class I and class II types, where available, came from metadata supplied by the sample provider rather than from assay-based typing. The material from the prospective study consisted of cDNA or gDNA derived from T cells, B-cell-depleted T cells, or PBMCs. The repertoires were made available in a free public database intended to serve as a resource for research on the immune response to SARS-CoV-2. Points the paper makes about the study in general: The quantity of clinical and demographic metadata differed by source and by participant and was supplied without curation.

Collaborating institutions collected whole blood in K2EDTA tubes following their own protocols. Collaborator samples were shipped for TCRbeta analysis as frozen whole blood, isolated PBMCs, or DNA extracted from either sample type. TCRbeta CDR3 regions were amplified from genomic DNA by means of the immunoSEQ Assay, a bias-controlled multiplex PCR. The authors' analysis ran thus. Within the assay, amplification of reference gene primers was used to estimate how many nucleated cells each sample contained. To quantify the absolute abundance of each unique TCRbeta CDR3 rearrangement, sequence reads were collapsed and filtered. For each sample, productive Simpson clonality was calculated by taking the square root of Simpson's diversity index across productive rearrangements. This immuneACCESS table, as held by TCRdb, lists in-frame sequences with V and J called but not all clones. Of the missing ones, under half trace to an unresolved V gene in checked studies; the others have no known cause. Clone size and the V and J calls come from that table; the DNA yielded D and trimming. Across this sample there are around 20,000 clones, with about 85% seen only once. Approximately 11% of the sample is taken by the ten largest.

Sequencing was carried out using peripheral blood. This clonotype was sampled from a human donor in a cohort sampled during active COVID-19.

The nucleotide sequence is given as TGCGCCAGCAGCGCCGGGACAGGGGTCTACGAGCAGTACTTC. It encodes CASSAGTGVYEQYF. The receptor chain draws on TRBV5-1 and TRBJ2-7; 10 nucleotides in the junction match TRBD1. Per the germline V gene, SGHRS is the CDR1 and YFSETQ is the CDR2. The germline V end is reduced by 4 bases and the J end by 3 bases; junction bases left unmatched: 4. The CDR3 measures 14 amino acids from cysteine to phenylalanine. This entry keeps only the CDR3 DNA: 42 bases, framed from base 1. Full variable domain (CDR3 extended with the reference TRBV5-1 and TRBJ2-7 proteins): KAGVTQTPRYLIKTRGQQVTLSCSPISGHRSVSWYQQTPGQGLQFLFEYFSETQRNKGNFPGRFSGRQFSNSRSEMNVSTLELGDSALYLCASSAGTGVYEQYFGPGTRLTVT.